These 3 T cell receptor beta chains share one sample of origin, sequenced in a study of blood T cell repertoires in COVID-19. Profiled with immunoSEQ multiplex PCR; TCRdb holds only in-frame clones, not every one. The sample contains under 250,000 clones, around four fifths of which appear only once. The sequenced sample consisted of peripheral blood. Receptor source: a woman between 70 and 85 years old with active or convalescent COVID-19.

The J gene is TRBJ1-6, the V gene TRBV27; possible D gene TRBD1, 5 bases. The CDR3 has 13 residues. V lost 5 bases and J 11 bases, leaving 13 bases between the germline ends. The germline V gene has CDR1 MNHEY and CDR2 SMNVEV (reference sequence). The CDR3 region has the DNA TGTGCCAGCAGTCCCCACGGGGGAGCACCCCTCCACTTT. Residues: CASSPHGGAPLHF.

This chain links TRBV28 with TRBJ2-7; 9 bases are shared with TRBD1. V shed 4 bases, J shed 5 bases, and the junction held 12 bases outside the gene matches. Germline CDR1 and CDR2: MDHEN and SYDVKM. The CDR3 consists of 16 residues. The CDR3 bases are TGTGCCAGCAGTTCCCCCCTGACAGGGGGAAAGAACGAGCAGTACTTC. Translating it yields CASSSPLTGGKNEQYF.

The rearrangement links TRBV5-1 to TRBJ2-5; TRBD2 matches 10 bases. V dropped 0 bases and J dropped 5; count of bases not matched to a gene: 7. Germline loops: CDR1 SGHRS, CDR2 YFSETQ. The CDR3 loop spans 16 amino acids. CDR3 residues: CASSLETTSGLETQYF. CDR3 in DNA: TGCGCCAGCAGCTTGGAGACGACTAGCGGGTTGGAGACCCAGTACTTC.